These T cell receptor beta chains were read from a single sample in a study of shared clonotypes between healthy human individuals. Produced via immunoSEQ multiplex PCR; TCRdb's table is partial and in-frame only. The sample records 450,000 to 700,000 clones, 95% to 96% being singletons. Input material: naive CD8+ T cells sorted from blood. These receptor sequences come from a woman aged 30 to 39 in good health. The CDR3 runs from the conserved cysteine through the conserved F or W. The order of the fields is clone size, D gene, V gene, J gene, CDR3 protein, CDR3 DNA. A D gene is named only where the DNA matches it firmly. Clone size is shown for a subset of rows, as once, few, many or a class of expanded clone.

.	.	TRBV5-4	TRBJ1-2	CASSPYEGLNDGYTF	TGTGCCAGCAGCCCCTATGAAGGCCTGAATGACGGCTACACCTTC
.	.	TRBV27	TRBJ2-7	CASSLSPGVPSYEQYF	TGTGCCAGCAGTTTATCCCCCGGGGTCCCCTCCTACGAGCAGTACTTC
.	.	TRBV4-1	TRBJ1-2	CASSQGGNNYGYTF	TGCGCCAGCAGCCAAGGAGGGAATAACTATGGCTACACCTTC
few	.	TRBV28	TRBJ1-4	CASSFRTNEKLFF	TGTGCCAGCAGTTTTAGAACTAATGAAAAACTGTTTTTT
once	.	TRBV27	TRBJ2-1	CASSRRGVANEQFF	TGTGCCAGCAGTAGGCGCGGGGTGGCCAATGAGCAGTTCTTC
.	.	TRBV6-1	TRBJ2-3	CASSEMRRADTDTQYF	TGTGCCAGCAGTGAAATGAGACGGGCGGATACAGATACGCAGTATTTT
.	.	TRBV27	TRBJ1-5	CASSRRGPTATQPQHF	TGTGCCAGCAGTCGTCGCGGCCCGACAGCTACCCAGCCCCAGCATTTT
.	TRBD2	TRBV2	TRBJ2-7	CASSPAGTSGIPPYEQYF	TGTGCCAGCAGTCCAGCCGGGACTAGCGGGATTCCTCCCTACGAGCAGTACTTC
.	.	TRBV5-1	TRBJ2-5	CASSYPTGTSIPETQYF	TGCGCCAGCAGCTACCCCACCGGGACATCTATCCCAGAGACCCAGTACTTC
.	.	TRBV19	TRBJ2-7	CASSIVGGSYEQYF	TGTGCCAGTAGTATTGTGGGAGGCTCCTACGAGCAGTACTTC
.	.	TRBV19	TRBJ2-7	CASSTADGTYEQYF	TGTGCCAGTAGTACGGCAGACGGTACCTACGAGCAGTACTTC
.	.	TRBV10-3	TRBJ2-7	CAISASEKSHEQYF	TGTGCCATCTCCGCTAGCGAGAAATCCCACGAGCAGTACTTC
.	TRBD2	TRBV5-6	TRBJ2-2	CASSWDSGRGGELFF	TGTGCCAGCAGCTGGGATAGCGGGAGAGGCGGGGAGCTGTTTTTT
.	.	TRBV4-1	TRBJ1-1	CASSHDSTEAFF	TGCGCCAGCAGCCATGACAGCACTGAAGCTTTCTTT
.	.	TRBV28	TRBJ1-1	CASSPLLDRTAEAFF	TGTGCCAGCAGTCCCCTCCTGGACCGAACCGCTGAAGCTTTCTTT
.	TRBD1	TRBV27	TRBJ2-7	CASIAGTGREQYF	TGTGCCAGCATCGCCGGGACAGGGCGCGAGCAGTACTTC
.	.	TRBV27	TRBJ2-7	CASSFRHGSYEQYF	TGTGCCAGCAGTTTTCGACACGGATCCTACGAGCAGTACTTC
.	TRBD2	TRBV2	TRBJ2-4	CASSETGLAGAAKNIQYF	TGTGCCAGCAGTGAAACGGGACTAGCGGGAGCAGCCAAAAACATTCAGTACTTC